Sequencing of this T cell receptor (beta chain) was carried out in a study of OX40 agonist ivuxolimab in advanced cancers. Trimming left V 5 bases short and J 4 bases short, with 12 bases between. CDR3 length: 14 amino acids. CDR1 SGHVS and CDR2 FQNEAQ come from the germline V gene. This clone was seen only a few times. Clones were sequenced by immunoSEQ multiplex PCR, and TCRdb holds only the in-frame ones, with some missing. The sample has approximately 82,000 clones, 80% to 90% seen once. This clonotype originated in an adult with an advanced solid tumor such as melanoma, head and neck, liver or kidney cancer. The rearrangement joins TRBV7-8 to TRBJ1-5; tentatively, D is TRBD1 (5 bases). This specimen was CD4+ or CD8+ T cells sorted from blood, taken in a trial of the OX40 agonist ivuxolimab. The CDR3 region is CASSRNGGNQPQHF. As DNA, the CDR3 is TGTGCCAGCAGCCGTAACGGGGGGAATCAGCCCCAGCATTTT.